This entry lists 22 T cell receptor beta chains sequenced from one sample in a study of cytomegalovirus exposure and HLA in healthy donors. With 60 Vbeta and 13 Jbeta primers, the PCR was carried out. Data came from immunoSEQ multiplex PCR; TCRdb stores just in-frame clones and leaves some out. Of fewer than 140,000 clones listed, roughly 80% are singletons. Sequencing was carried out using PBMCs. The receptors were gathered from a man in his forties in good health and CMV-seronegative.

This clone is a singleton in its sample. This sequence joins TRBV6-1 and TRBJ1-2, with TRBD1 matching over 7 bases. Germline loops: CDR1 MNHNS, CDR2 SASEGT. V lost 6 bases to trimming and J lost 7 bases; unmatched junction nucleotides: 14. The CDR3 totals 15 residues. For the CDR3, the DNA is TGTGCCAGCAGGCTCGCCCAGGGGGTACAGGTTGGCTACACCTTC. It translates to CASRLAQGVQVGYTF.

The chain joins TRBV5-6 to TRBJ2-4; 9 bases are a match to TRBD2. There are 16 residues in the CDR3. Germline loops: CDR1 SGHDT, CDR2 YYEEEE. V shed 5 bases and J 4 bases; nucleotides not matched to a gene: 10. CDR3 in DNA: TGTGCCAGCAGGTATGTTATTAGCGGGGGTAAAAACATTCAGTACTTC. Its translation: CASRYVISGGKNIQYF.

CDR3: CATSPPPGTGDYEQYF. CDR3 in DNA: TGTGCCACCAGCCCCCCACCGGGGACAGGGGATTACGAGCAGTACTTC. The genes are TRBV15 and TRBJ2-7; 10 nucleotides align to TRBD1. Germline V lookup: CDR1 LNHNV, CDR2 YYDKDF (reference sequence). The trim removed 5 bases at V and 4 bases at J, leaving 11 bases unmatched. The CDR3 length is 16 residues. Full variable domain (remainder filled in from reference TRBV15 and TRBJ2-7): DAMVIQNPRYQVTQFGKPVTLSCSQTLNHNVMYWYQQKSSQAPKLLFHYYDKDFNNEADTPDNFQSRRPNTSFCFLDIRSPGLGDTAMYLCATSPPPGTGDYEQYFGPGTRLTVT.

V is TRBV7-9 and J is TRBJ2-5, with 11 bases fitting TRBD1. The end of the DNA aligns better with TRBJ2-7, so the J call may be wrong. The CDR3 has 16 amino acids. The germline V gene has CDR1 SEHNR and CDR2 FQNEAQ (reference sequence). CDR3 nucleotide sequence: TGTGCCAGCAGCTTTCCCGGGACAGGGGGATTCTACGAGCAGTACTTC. Its protein product is CASSFPGTGGFYEQYF.

V is TRBV19 and J is TRBJ1-6, with 7 bases identical to TRBD1. The CDR3 covers 13 residues. The germline CDR1 and CDR2 sequences are LNHDA and SQIVND (reference sequence). The V gene end was trimmed by 6 bases and the J gene end by 8 bases; junction bases not matched to a gene: 4. This chain's CDR3 is CASSRDRDSPLHF. The CDR3 nucleotides read TGTGCCAGTAGCCGGGACAGAGATTCACCCCTCCACTTT.

CDR3 in DNA: TGTGCCAGCAGCCAGGTATGGACTAGCGGGGGGTCGCCGACCCAAGAGACCCAGTACTTC. Translation gives CASSQVWTSGGSPTQETQYF. This rearrangement joins TRBV4-2 to TRBJ2-5, with 14 bases aligning to TRBD2. This CDR3 is 20 amino acids long. J was trimmed by 1 base and V by 3 bases; bases with no gene match: 13. Germline V gene sequence: CDR1 LGHNA, CDR2 YNFKEQ.

This clone was picked up one time. J is TRBJ1-6 and V is TRBV10-3, with a tentative D call TRBD1 (5 bases). V gave up 6 bases and J gave up 11 bases, with 14 bases separating them. The germline CDR1 and CDR2 sequences are ENHRY and SYGVKD. The CDR3 extends over 13 amino acids. CDR3 protein: CAISVDSKTPLHF. The CDR3 nucleotides are TGTGCCATCAGCGTTGACAGCAAGACACCCCTCCACTTT.

The chain combines TRBV6-4 with TRBJ2-3, with 9 bases identical to TRBD1. V gave up 2 bases and J gave up 7 bases; unmatched junction bases: 1. Germline V gene data show CDR1 as MRHNA and CDR2 as SNTAGT. This CDR3 comprises 13 residues. Here the CDR3 reads CASSDTGGYTQYF. In DNA, the CDR3 is TGTGCCAGCAGTGACACAGGGGGCTATACGCAGTATTTT.

This clone was found a few times. The chain carries TRBV2 and TRBJ2-2; 7 bases are shared with TRBD1. V shed 7 bases and J 1 base; nucleotides not matched to a gene: 6. The germline V gene has CDR1 SNHLY and CDR2 FYNNEI. The CDR3 extends over 15 amino acids. The CDR3 loop reads CASTGQLMNTGELFF. The CDR3 DNA reads as TGTGCCAGCACGGGACAGCTAATGAACACCGGGGAGCTGTTTTTT.

The chain couples TRBV9 to TRBJ2-1; 13 nucleotides line up with TRBD2. The CDR3 runs 15 residues. CDR1 SGDLS and CDR2 YYNGEE come from the germline V gene. V trimming: 4 bases; J trimming: 7 bases; junction bases outside the gene matches: 5. CDR3 sequence: CASSIILAGGNEQFF. The CDR3 nucleotides are TGTGCCAGCAGCATTATACTAGCGGGGGGGAATGAGCAGTTCTTC. Full variable domain (outside the CDR3, taken from reference TRBV9 and TRBJ2-1): DSGVTQTPKHLITATGQRVTLRCSPRSGDLSVYWYQQSLDQGLQFLIQYYNGEERAKGNILERFSAQQFPDLHSELNLSSLELGDSALYFCASSIILAGGNEQFFGPGTRLTVL.

The chain combines TRBV7-3 with TRBJ1-1; a possible D gene is TRBD1 (6 bases). Germline V CDR1 and CDR2: SGHTA, FQGTGA. The CDR3 runs 13 residues. The germline V and J ends were trimmed by 6 bases and 10 bases, with 18 bases remaining between them. The CDR3 loop reads CASSPGVGAGAFF. CDR3 DNA: TGTGCCAGCAGTCCCGGGGTGGGGGCTGGAGCTTTCTTT.

This clone was counted between two and nine times. The gene calls are TRBV10-3 and TRBJ2-3; the match to TRBD2 covers 10 bases. V was pared by 0 bases and J by 13 bases, with 4 bases of the junction left unmatched. The CDR3 extends over 13 amino acids. Germline lookup yields CDR1 ENHRY and CDR2 SYGVKD. CDR3 sequence: CAISESLAGAKYF. DNA of the CDR3: TGTGCCATCAGTGAGTCTCTAGCGGGGGCAAAGTATTTT.

The rearrangement joins TRBV19 to TRBJ1-5; tentatively, D is TRBD1 (6 bases). V dropped 6 bases and J dropped 5 bases, with 17 bases sitting between them. CDR1 is LNHDA and CDR2 is SQIVND in the germline V gene (reference sequence). The CDR3 loop spans 15 amino acids. CDR3 in DNA: TGTGCCAGTAGACTATCAGGACAGTACGATCAGCCCCAGCATTTT. It translates to CASRLSGQYDQPQHF. The full variable domain, completed using reference TRBV19 and TRBJ1-5, is DGGITQSPKYLFRKEGQNVTLSCEQNLNHDAMYWYRQDPGQGLRLIYYSQIVNDFQKGDIAEGYSVSREKKESFPLTVTSAQKNPTAFYLCASRLSGQYDQPQHFGDGTRLSIL.

The gene calls are TRBV6-1 and TRBJ2-3; weak D call: TRBD2 (6 bases). Germline CDR1 MNHNS, CDR2 SASEGT. V was cut by 5 bases and J by 5 bases, with 11 bases left in between. CDR3 length: 13 amino acids. The CDR3 coding sequence is TGTGCCAGCAGTCAGACTAGAGTAGATACGCAGTATTTT. It encodes CASSQTRVDTQYF.

This chain joins TRBV9 and TRBJ2-2; D gene uncertain. Germline assignment: CDR1 SGDLS and CDR2 YYNGEE. The length of the CDR3 is 12 residues. V was clipped by 2 bases and J by 5 bases, with 4 bases between them. CDR3: CASSVQTGELFF. The DNA for the CDR3 is TGTGCCAGCAGCGTCCAAACCGGGGAGCTGTTTTTT. Together with reference TRBV9 and TRBJ2-2, the CDR3 gives the full variable domain: DSGVTQTPKHLITATGQRVTLRCSPRSGDLSVYWYQQSLDQGLQFLIQYYNGEERAKGNILERFSAQQFPDLHSELNLSSLELGDSALYFCASSVQTGELFFGEGSRLTVL.

The gene calls are TRBV18 and TRBJ1-2, with D perhaps TRBD1 (5 bases). Germline-derived CDR1 and CDR2 are KGHSH and LQKENI. V dropped 2 bases and J dropped 7 bases, with 17 bases sitting between them. This CDR3 is built from 15 residues. Written as DNA, the CDR3 is TGTGCCAGCTCACCAACGGGACTCAAAGGTTTTGGCTACACCTTC. Its protein is CASSPTGLKGFGYTF.

The chain uses TRBV5-1 and TRBJ2-2, with TRBD2 matching 7 bases. V lost 1 base to trimming and J lost 0 bases; unmatched junction nucleotides: 9. Germline loops: CDR1 SGHRS, CDR2 YFSETQ. This CDR3 spans 18 amino acids. The CDR3 loop is CASSLSGGGTPNTGELFF. The CDR3 DNA reads TGCGCCAGCAGCTTGTCTGGGGGGGGAACACCGAACACCGGGGAGCTGTTTTTT. Full variable domain (missing parts from reference TRBV5-1 and TRBJ2-2): KAGVTQTPRYLIKTRGQQVTLSCSPISGHRSVSWYQQTPGQGLQFLFEYFSETQRNKGNFPGRFSGRQFSNSRSEMNVSTLELGDSALYLCASSLSGGGTPNTGELFFGEGSRLTVL.

Only one count was recorded for this clone. V is TRBV9 and J is TRBJ2-5; 9 bases fit TRBD2. V shed 0 bases and J 4 bases; nucleotides not matched to a gene: 7. The CDR3 runs to 16 residues. Germline loops: CDR1 SGDLS, CDR2 YYNGEE. This chain's CDR3 is CASSVEAGGLGETQYF. CDR3 sequence (DNA): TGTGCCAGCAGCGTAGAGGCGGGGGGGCTCGGAGAGACCCAGTACTTC. The full variable domain, with the rest looked up from reference TRBV9 and TRBJ2-5, is DSGVTQTPKHLITATGQRVTLRCSPRSGDLSVYWYQQSLDQGLQFLIQYYNGEERAKGNILERFSAQQFPDLHSELNLSSLELGDSALYFCASSVEAGGLGETQYFGPGTRLLVL.

V usage is TRBV18 and J usage is TRBJ2-7; 10 nucleotides match TRBD1. The V segment lost 3 bases and the J segment 7 bases; nucleotides outside the gene matches: 12. The CDR3 extends over 16 amino acids. CDR1 and CDR2 from the germline V gene are KGHSH and LQKENI. In DNA, the CDR3 is TGTGCCAGCTCACCGAAGACAGGGGGCGCGTCCGGGGAGCAGTACTTC. Residues: CASSPKTGGASGEQYF.

This chain connects TRBV29-1 to TRBJ2-1, with 9 nucleotides matching TRBD2. J gave up 8 bases and V 4 bases, and 9 bases lay outside the gene matches. Germline V gene data show CDR1 as SQVTM and CDR2 as ANQGSEA. The CDR3 is 14 amino acids. The CDR3 reads CSVVVAGGPHEQFF. In DNA form, the CDR3 reads TGCAGCGTTGTAGTGGCGGGGGGGCCGCATGAGCAGTTCTTC.

The chain recombines TRBV7-9 with TRBJ1-1; D gene ambiguous. Germline values: CDR1 SEHNR, CDR2 FQNEAQ (reference sequence). This CDR3 has 14 residues. V lost 8 bases to trimming and J lost 6 bases, with 19 bases between them. The CDR3 here is CASGSGFGLAEAFF. DNA for the CDR3: TGTGCCAGCGGCTCAGGCTTTGGGCTCGCTGAAGCTTTCTTT.

CDR3 sequence (DNA): TGTGCCAGTAGTACCGGGACAGCCTATGGCTACACCTTC. Protein: CASSTGTAYGYTF. The chain links TRBV19 to TRBJ1-2; 7 bases align to TRBD1. J gave up 4 bases and V 4 bases, and 3 bases lay outside the gene matches. In germline, CDR1 is LNHDA, CDR2 SQIVND (reference sequence). This CDR3 has 13 residues.